This TCR beta chain was obtained from a study of cytomegalovirus exposure and HLA in healthy donors. Study-level information: Earlier findings included more than 95 million unique TCR beta sequences obtained from 150 million to 200 million T cells.

Regarding this clone: Its antigen remains unidentified.

Germline V gene lookup returns CDR1 SQVTM and CDR2 ANQGSEA. This CDR3 is 13 amino acids long. Trimming pared 5 bases from V and 7 bases from J, leaving 14 bases between. Study observations and caveats: There were about 160 TCR beta chains listed as cytomegalovirus-associated.

PCR amplification relied on 60 Vbeta primers (plus 13 Jbeta primers). TCRdb's copy holds only in-frame clones and misses some; the assay was immunoSEQ multiplex PCR. Of around 200,000 clones listed, over 75% are singletons. Specimen: PBMCs. The receptor was derived from a female donor in good health and CMV-seronegative. The V gene is TRBV29-1, the J gene TRBJ1-4, with unresolved D. The CDR3 sequence is CSVSALTGEKLFF. CDR3 nucleotide sequence: TGCAGCGTTTCAGCCCTGACGGGTGAAAAACTGTTTTTT.